Listed below are T cell receptor beta chains from one sample, sequenced in a study of blood T cell repertoires in COVID-19. Some clones are missing from TCRdb's copy, which holds only in-frame ones; the method was immunoSEQ multiplex PCR. The sample consists of approximately 180,000 clones, about 85% of them appearing once. The sample was peripheral blood. These receptors were taken from a woman of 80 years or more with acute or convalescent COVID-19. CDR3s include the opening cysteine and the closing phenylalanine or tryptophan. The order of the fields is V gene, CDR3 length, clone size, J gene, D gene, CDR3 DNA, CDR3 protein. A D gene is named only where the DNA matches it firmly. Size is stated for part of the rows, as once, few or many counts, or as a class when the clone is expanded.

V gene: TRBV7-9
CDR3 length: 16
clone size: -
J gene: TRBJ2-7
D gene: TRBD2
CDR3 DNA: TGTGCCAGCAGCTTAGAAGGGACTAGCAGGACTTACGAGCAGTACTTC
CDR3 protein: CASSLEGTSRTYEQYF

V gene: TRBV6-5
CDR3 length: 14
clone size: -
J gene: TRBJ2-7
D gene: TRBD1
CDR3 DNA: TGTGCCAGCAGGCCGGGACAGGGGGTATACGAGCAGTACTTC
CDR3 protein: CASRPGQGVYEQYF

V gene: TRBV19
CDR3 length: 15
clone size: -
J gene: TRBJ1-5
D gene: -
CDR3 DNA: TGTGCCAGTAGTACCGGACAGCATAGCAATCAGCCCCAGCATTTT
CDR3 protein: CASSTGQHSNQPQHF

V gene: TRBV4-1
CDR3 length: 16
clone size: once
J gene: TRBJ2-1
D gene: TRBD2
CDR3 DNA: TGCGCCAGCAGCCGGGCACCAGCGGGAGGGCTTCCTGAGCAGTTCTTC
CDR3 protein: CASSRAPAGGLPEQFF

V gene: TRBV5-8
CDR3 length: 15
clone size: -
J gene: TRBJ2-1
D gene: -
CDR3 DNA: TGTGCCAGCAGCTCCGAGCGCGGCTCCTACAATGAGCAGTTCTTC
CDR3 protein: CASSSERGSYNEQFF

V gene: TRBV3-1/TRBV3-2
CDR3 length: 16
clone size: -
J gene: TRBJ1-6
D gene: TRBD1
CDR3 DNA: TGTGCCAGCAGCCACCTACCGGGACAGGGTAATTCACCCCTCCACTTT
CDR3 protein: CASSHLPGQGNSPLHF

V gene: TRBV10-3
CDR3 length: 14
clone size: -
J gene: TRBJ2-7
D gene: TRBD1
CDR3 DNA: TGTGCCATAGGTGCAGGGGACAGCTCCTACGAGCAGTACTTC
CDR3 protein: CAIGAGDSSYEQYF

V gene: TRBV29-1
CDR3 length: 12
clone size: -
J gene: TRBJ1-1
D gene: -
CDR3 DNA: TGCAGCGCTCAGCGGGCCCGAACTGAAGCTTTCTTT
CDR3 protein: CSAQRARTEAFF

V gene: TRBV6-5
CDR3 length: 12
clone size: -
J gene: TRBJ2-7
D gene: -
CDR3 DNA: TGTGCCAGCAGTTCGACTTCAAACGAGCAGTACTTC
CDR3 protein: CASSSTSNEQYF

V gene: TRBV14
CDR3 length: 15
clone size: -
J gene: TRBJ2-7
D gene: TRBD1
CDR3 DNA: TGTGCCAGCAGCCAAGAACGGACAGGGCCCTACGAGCAGTACTTC
CDR3 protein: CASSQERTGPYEQYF